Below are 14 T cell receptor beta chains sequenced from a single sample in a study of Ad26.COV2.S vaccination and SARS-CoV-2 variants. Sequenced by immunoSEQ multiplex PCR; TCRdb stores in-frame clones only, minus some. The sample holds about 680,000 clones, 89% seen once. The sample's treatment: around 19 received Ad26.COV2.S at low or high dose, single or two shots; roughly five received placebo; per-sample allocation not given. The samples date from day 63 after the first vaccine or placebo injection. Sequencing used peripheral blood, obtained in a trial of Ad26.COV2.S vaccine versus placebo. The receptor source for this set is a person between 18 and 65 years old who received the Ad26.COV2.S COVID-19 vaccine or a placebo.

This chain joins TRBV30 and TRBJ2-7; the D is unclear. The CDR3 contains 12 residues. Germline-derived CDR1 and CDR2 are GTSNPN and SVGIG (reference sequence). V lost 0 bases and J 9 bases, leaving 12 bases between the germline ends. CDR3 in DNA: TGTGCCTGGAGTGTTCGGAGTTTTGGGCAGTACTTC. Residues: CAWSVRSFGQYF.

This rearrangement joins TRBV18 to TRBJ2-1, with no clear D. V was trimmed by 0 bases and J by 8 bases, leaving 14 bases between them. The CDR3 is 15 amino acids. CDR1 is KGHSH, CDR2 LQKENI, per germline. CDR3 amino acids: CASSPPVSGRDEQFF. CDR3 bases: TGTGCCAGCTCACCACCGGTTTCAGGACGGGATGAGCAGTTCTTC.

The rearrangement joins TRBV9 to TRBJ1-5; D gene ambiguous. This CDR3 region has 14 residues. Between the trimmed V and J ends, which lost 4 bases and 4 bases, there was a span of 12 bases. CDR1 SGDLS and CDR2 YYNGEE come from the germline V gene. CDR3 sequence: CASSPSAGNQPQHF. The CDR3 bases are TGTGCCAGCAGCCCCAGCGCGGGAAATCAGCCCCAGCATTTT.

The CDR3 spells CASSLVLADNEQFF. The DNA of the CDR3 is TGTGCCAGCAGCTTGGTGCTAGCGGACAATGAGCAGTTCTTC. The chain links TRBV5-4 to TRBJ2-1; 7 positions match TRBD2. Germline lookup yields CDR1 SGHNT and CDR2 YYREEE (reference sequence). The CDR3 is 14 amino acids. V lost 0 bases to trimming and J lost 5 bases; unmatched junction nucleotides: 2.

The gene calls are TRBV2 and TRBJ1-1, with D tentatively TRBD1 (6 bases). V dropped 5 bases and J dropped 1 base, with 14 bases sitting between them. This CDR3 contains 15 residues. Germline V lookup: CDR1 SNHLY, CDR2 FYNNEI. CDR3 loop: CASSTRQGTNTEAFF. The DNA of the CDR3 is TGTGCCAGCAGTACACGCCAGGGGACGAACACTGAAGCTTTCTTT. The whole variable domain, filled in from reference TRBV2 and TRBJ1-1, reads EPEVTQTPSHQVTQMGQEVILRCVPISNHLYFYWYRQILGQKVEFLVSFYNNEISEKSEIFDDQFSVERPDGSNFTLKIRSTKLEDSAMYFCASSTRQGTNTEAFFGQGTRLTVV.

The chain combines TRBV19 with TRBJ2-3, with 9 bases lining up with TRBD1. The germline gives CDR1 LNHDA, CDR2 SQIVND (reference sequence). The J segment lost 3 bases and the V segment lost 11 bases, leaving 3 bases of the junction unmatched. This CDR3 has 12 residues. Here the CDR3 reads CASGQGTDTQYF. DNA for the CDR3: TGTGCCTCGGGACAGGGTACAGATACGCAGTATTTT.

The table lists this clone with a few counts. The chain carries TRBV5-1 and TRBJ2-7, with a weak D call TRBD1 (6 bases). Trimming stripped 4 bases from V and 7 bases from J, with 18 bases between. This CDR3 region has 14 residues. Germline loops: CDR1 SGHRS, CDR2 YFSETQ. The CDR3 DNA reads TGCGCCAGCAGCAGAACCGGGACAACAAGTGAGCAGTACTTC. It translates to CASSRTGTTSEQYF.

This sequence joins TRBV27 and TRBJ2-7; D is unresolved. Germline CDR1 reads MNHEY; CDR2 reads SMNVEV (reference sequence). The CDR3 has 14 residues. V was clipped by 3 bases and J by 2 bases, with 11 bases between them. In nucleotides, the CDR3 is TGTGCCAGCAGTTTGTTCCCCGCAGCCTACGAGCAGTACTTC. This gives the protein CASSLFPAAYEQYF.

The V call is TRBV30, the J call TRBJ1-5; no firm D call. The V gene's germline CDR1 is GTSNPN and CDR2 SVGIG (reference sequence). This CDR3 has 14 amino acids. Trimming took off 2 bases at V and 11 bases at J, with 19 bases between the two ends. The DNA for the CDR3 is TGTGCCTGGAGTCCCCAACCAGGAGTTGTGGCCCAGCATTTT. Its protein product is CAWSPQPGVVAQHF.

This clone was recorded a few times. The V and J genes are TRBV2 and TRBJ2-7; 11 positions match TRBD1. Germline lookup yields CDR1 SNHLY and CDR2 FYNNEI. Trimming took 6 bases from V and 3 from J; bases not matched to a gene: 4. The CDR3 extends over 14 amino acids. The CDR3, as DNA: TGTGCCAGCAGATGGGACAGGGGGAACTACGAGCAGTACTTC. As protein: CASRWDRGNYEQYF.

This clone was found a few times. The CDR3 loop is CASSLAGRDYEQYF. The CDR3 DNA is TGTGCCAGCAGCTTGGCAGGTCGTGATTACGAGCAGTACTTC. The chain joins TRBV5-6 to TRBJ2-7, with unresolved D. V was pared by 0 bases and J by 4 bases, with 11 bases between. Germline V gives CDR1 SGHDT, CDR2 YYEEEE. There are 14 residues in the CDR3.

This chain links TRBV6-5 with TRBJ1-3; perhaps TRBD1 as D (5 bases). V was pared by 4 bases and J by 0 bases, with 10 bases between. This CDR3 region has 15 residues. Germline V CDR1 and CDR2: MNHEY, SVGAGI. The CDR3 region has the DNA TGTGCCAGCAGTTTCAGGGACGGCTCTGGAAACACCATATATTTT. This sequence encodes CASSFRDGSGNTIYF.

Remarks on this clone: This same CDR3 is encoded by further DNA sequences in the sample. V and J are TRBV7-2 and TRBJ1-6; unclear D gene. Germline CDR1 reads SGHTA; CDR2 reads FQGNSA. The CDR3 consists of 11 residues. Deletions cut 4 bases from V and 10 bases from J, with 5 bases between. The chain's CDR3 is CASSSGSPLHF. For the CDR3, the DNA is TGTGCCAGCAGCTCGGGGTCACCCCTCCACTTT. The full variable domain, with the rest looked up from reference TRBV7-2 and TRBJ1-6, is GAGVSQSPSNKVTEKGKDVELRCDPISGHTALYWYRQSLGQGLEFLIYFQGNSAPDKSGLPSDRFSAERTGGSVSTLTIQRTQQEDSAVYLCASSSGSPLHFGNGTRLTVT.

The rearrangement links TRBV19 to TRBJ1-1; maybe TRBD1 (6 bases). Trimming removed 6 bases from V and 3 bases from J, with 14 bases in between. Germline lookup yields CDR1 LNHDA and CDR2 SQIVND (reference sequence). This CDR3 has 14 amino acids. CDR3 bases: TGTGCCAGTAGGATTCCCGACAGGTACACTGAAGCTTTCTTT. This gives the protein CASRIPDRYTEAFF.